One and the same sample provided the 23 T cell receptor beta chains below, sequenced in a study of Graves' ophthalmopathy and Graves' hyperthyroidism. Amplification from RNA transcripts yielded the TCR beta CDR3 regions. The workflow started with a first-round RT-PCR run with HTBI primers and then moved on to a second-round multiplex PCR. A single record per CDR3 protein comes from TCRdb applying MiXCR to the multiplex PCR reads. The table records hundreds of thousands of distinct CDR3 sequences, about 40% of them present only once. Input material: peripheral blood. These receptors all come from an adult man with Graves' ophthalmopathy.

A word on this clonotype: The CDR3 does not end in the conserved phenylalanine or tryptophan, so this is likely a read error. No DNA is shown, since the ends of the CDR3 on it are uncertain; the CDR3 is the one TCRdb lists. V gene TRBV7-2 combines with J gene TRBJ2-2; the table names TRBD1, a call not compared with the DNA. Inclusive of both ends, the CDR3 amounts to 9 amino acids. CDR1 and CDR2 (germline): SGHTA, FQGNSA. CDR3: CASSSLGGG.

This clonotype was recorded many times. CDR3 loop: CASSQGTGGARETQYF. Written as DNA, the CDR3 is TGTGCCAGCAGCCAAGGGACCGGGGGCGCGAGGGAGACCCAGTACTTC. The chain combines TRBV4-2 with TRBJ2-5; D may match TRBD1 or TRBD2 (6 bases each). The germline CDR1 and CDR2 sequences are LGHNA and YNFKEQ. CDR3 length: 16 residues. The V end lost 1 base, the J end lost 5 bases, and 17 bases lay between the germline ends.

This clonotype was picked up a small number of times. The CDR3 region is CASSLAAGGGASLEQYF. Here the CDR3 DNA reads TGTGCCAGCAGCTTAGCGGCCGGGGGGGGGGCAAGCCTCGAGCAGTACTTC. The rearrangement joins TRBV7-2 to TRBJ2-7, with 8 bases that match TRBD2. CDR3 size: 17 residues. Germline CDR1 and CDR2: SGHTA and FQGNSA. The V and J ends lost 0 bases and 6 bases, in that order; junction bases with no gene match: 13. The complete variable domain, with remaining parts taken from reference TRBV7-2 and TRBJ2-7, reads GAGVSQSPSNKVTEKGKDVELRCDPISGHTALYWYRQSLGQGLEFLIYFQGNSAPDKSGLPSDRFSAERTGGSVSTLTIQRTQQEDSAVYLCASSLAAGGGASLEQYFGPGTRLTVT.

The chain employs TRBV3-1 and TRBJ1-2, with D uncertain. The CDR3 is 13 residues long. V lost 6 bases, J lost 8 bases, and 16 bases lay in between. Germline V gives CDR1 LGHDT, CDR2 YNNKEL (reference sequence). The CDR3 reads CASRRTLGEGYTF. The CDR3 coding sequence is TGTGCCAGCAGACGAACTTTGGGCGAAGGCTACACCTTC.

In regard to this clonotype: Sequence at one end of the junction differs from germline and may be a read error. The V and J genes are TRBV25-1 and TRBJ2-7; a weak D match, TRBD1 (6 bases). The CDR3 is 14 residues long. Looked up from germline, CDR1 is MGHDK and CDR2 is SYGVNS. CDR3 residues: CATSDLGALYEQYF. The CDR3 DNA follows: TGTGCCACCAGTGATTTGGGGGCCCTCTACGAGCAGTACTTC.

This clonotype has just a few counts. The chain combines TRBV7-9 with TRBJ2-7; D unresolved. The CDR3 length is 14 residues. The V and J ends lost 5 bases and 0 bases respectively, with 11 bases between them. Germline lookup yields CDR1 SEHNR and CDR2 FQNEAQ (reference sequence). The CDR3 region has the DNA TGTGCCAGCAGCCTTAACTACGTCTCCTACGAGCAGTACTTC. Its translation is CASSLNYVSYEQYF. Complete variable domain (other parts from reference TRBV7-9 and TRBJ2-7): DTGVSQNPRHKITKRGQNVTFRCDPISEHNRLYWYRQTLGQGPEFLTYFQNEAQLEKSRLLSDRFSAERPKGSFSTLEIQRTEQGDSAMYLCASSLNYVSYEQYFGPGTRLTVT.

The rearrangement uses TRBV29-1 and TRBJ2-5; perhaps TRBD2 as D (8 bases). The CDR3 is 15 amino acids. Germline V CDR1 and CDR2: SQVTM, ANQGSEA. Trimming left V 3 bases short and J 4 bases short, with 18 bases between. The CDR3 nucleotides read TGCAGCGTTGACGGCGGGGGGACAGCCGGAGAGACCCAGTACTTC. This encodes CSVDGGGTAGETQYF.

Ten or more counts support this clonotype. The chain is built from TRBV2 and TRBJ2-7; 7 bases map to TRBD1. The J segment lost 2 bases and the V segment lost 5 bases, leaving 6 bases of the junction unmatched. The CDR3 is 14 amino acids. CDR1 and CDR2 from the germline V gene are SNHLY and FYNNEI. Here the CDR3 reads CASSHRDRAYEQYF. The CDR3 DNA reads as TGTGCCAGCAGTCACCGGGACAGAGCCTACGAGCAGTACTTC.

Many counts were recorded for this clonotype. V and J are TRBV29-1 and TRBJ2-7; the match to TRBD2 covers 13 bases. The CDR3 totals 15 residues. From germline, CDR1 is SQVTM and CDR2 ANQGSEA. V lost 3 bases and J lost 3; bases outside the gene matches: 5. CDR3 in amino acids: CSVDILAGGRYEQYF. In nucleotides, the CDR3 is TGCAGCGTTGATATACTAGCGGGAGGGCGCTACGAGCAGTACTTC.

This clonotype was picked up a small number of times. The rearrangement links TRBV5-5 to TRBJ2-7, with 10 bases that match TRBD1. The ends lost 0 bases at V and 2 bases at J; junction bases unmatched: 2. The CDR3 is 15 residues long. The germline gives CDR1 SGHKS, CDR2 YYEKEE (reference sequence). The CDR3 sequence: CASSLGQGAAYEQYF. The CDR3 coding sequence is TGTGCCAGCAGCTTGGGACAGGGGGCGGCCTACGAGCAGTACTTC. The variable domain in full, with the rest retrieved from reference TRBV5-5 and TRBJ2-7, is DAGVTQSPTHLIKTRGQQVTLRCSPISGHKSVSWYQQVLGQGPQFIFQYYEKEERGRGNFPDRFSARQFPNYSSELNVNALLLGDSALYLCASSLGQGAAYEQYFGPGTRLTVT.

This clonotype appeared many times. This chain links TRBV12-3 or TRBV12-4 with TRBJ1-4; 8 bases are a match to TRBD1. V gave up 5 bases and J gave up 8 bases; unmatched junction bases: 7. This CDR3 contains 14 residues. CDR3 in amino acids: CASSPGGLEEKLFF. The DNA for the CDR3 is TGTGCCAGCAGTCCAGGGGGCCTGGAGGAAAAACTGTTTTTT.

This clonotype has only a few counts. The chain's CDR3 is CSAQGLSETQYF. The CDR3 nucleotides read TGCAGTGCCCAGGGTTTGAGTGAGACCCAGTACTTC. The chain links TRBV20-1 to TRBJ2-5; perhaps TRBD1 as D (5 bases). There are 12 residues in the CDR3. Germline assignment: CDR1 DFQATT and CDR2 SNEGSKA (reference sequence). V was cut by 6 bases and J by 5 bases, with 13 bases left in between.

This clonotype has a handful of counts. The chain is built from TRBV2 and TRBJ2-2; 7 nucleotides align to TRBD1. The CDR3 runs to 15 residues. Trimming took 6 bases from V and 3 from J; bases not matched to a gene: 7. Germline assignment: CDR1 SNHLY and CDR2 FYNNEI. The CDR3 sequence: CASSRLDRDTGELFF. DNA of the CDR3: TGTGCCAGCAGCAGACTCGACAGGGACACCGGGGAGCTGTTTTTT.

In this sample, this clonotype turned up many times. The DNA of the CDR3 is TGTGCCAGCAGTTTAGACAGGGGGCTGGACTACACCTTC. It translates to CASSLDRGLDYTF. This chain uses TRBV6-5 with TRBJ1-2; TRBD1 matches 10 bases. From germline, CDR1 is MNHEY and CDR2 SVGAGI. The trim removed 4 bases at V and 10 bases at J, leaving 6 bases unmatched. This CDR3 is built from 13 residues.

With respect to this clonotype: Just one base apart from a much larger clone, this may be a read error. This chain connects TRBV7-9 to TRBJ1-1, with 11 bases identical to TRBD1. The length of the CDR3 is 15 residues. CDR1 SEHNR and CDR2 FQNEAQ come from the germline V gene (reference sequence). The V and J ends lost 4 bases and 0 bases, in that order; junction bases with no gene match: 1. Here the CDR3 DNA reads TGTGCCAGCAGCTGGACAGGGGGCATGAACACTGAAGCTTTCTTT. Translated, it gives CASSWTGGMNTEAFF.

This clonotype was detected many times. The genes are TRBV7-2 and TRBJ1-1; the D is unclear. CDR1 and CDR2 (germline): SGHTA, FQGNSA. The ends were cut back, 0 bases at V and 0 bases at J, with 8 bases in the middle. The CDR3 is made up of 15 amino acids. CDR3 nucleotide sequence: TGTGCCAGCAGCTTAGCGGCTGATTTGAACACTGAAGCTTTCTTT. Its protein product is CASSLAADLNTEAFF. Full variable domain (rest looked up from reference TRBV7-2 and TRBJ1-1): GAGVSQSPSNKVTEKGKDVELRCDPISGHTALYWYRQSLGQGLEFLIYFQGNSAPDKSGLPSDRFSAERTGGSVSTLTIQRTQQEDSAVYLCASSLAADLNTEAFFGQGTRLTVV.

At least ten counts were recorded for this clonotype. This sequence joins TRBV19 and TRBJ2-7, with D possibly TRBD1 on 6 matching bases. This CDR3 is built from 13 residues. CDR1 LNHDA and CDR2 SQIVND come from the germline V gene (reference sequence). V was clipped by 6 bases and J by 4 bases, with 13 bases between them. Here the CDR3 DNA reads TGTGCCAGTAGCAGGGACACGGTGTACGAGCAGTACTTC. Encoded protein: CASSRDTVYEQYF.

Only a few counts were recorded for this clonotype. The rearrangement uses TRBV11-3 and TRBJ2-5; 10 bases align to TRBD1. This CDR3 is built from 15 residues. The V and J ends lost 1 base and 3 bases, in that order; junction bases with no gene match: 2. The germline V gene has CDR1 SGHNT and CDR2 YENEEA. The CDR3 DNA reads TGTGCCAGCAGCTTAGGGACAGGGGGTGAAGAGACCCAGTACTTC. Amino acids: CASSLGTGGEETQYF.

As to this clonotype: This CDR3 is missing its conserved last phenylalanine or tryptophan, likely due to a read error. The DNA is left out, because the CDR3 cannot be placed on it with certainty; the CDR3 is given as TCRdb lists it. The chain employs TRBV29-1 and TRBJ1-4. Germline assignment: CDR1 SQVTM and CDR2 ANQGSEA. The CDR3 adds up to 9 amino acids, both ends counted. The CDR3 is CSVAGDGPS.

This clonotype was observed many times. The CDR3 loop reads CASSLSSGALGLQHF. The CDR3 coding sequence is TGTGCCAGCAGCTTATCATCGGGGGCCCTGGGCCTCCAGCATTTT. This chain links TRBV7-8 with TRBJ1-5; tentative D call: TRBD1 (6 bases). The CDR3 extends over 15 amino acids. Trimming pared 2 bases from V and 12 bases from J, leaving 20 bases between. Germline loops: CDR1 SGHVS, CDR2 FQNEAQ.

This clonotype was counted only a few times. The junction shows a germline mismatch at one end, possibly a read error. V and J are TRBV10-3 and TRBJ1-1, with 7 bases identical to TRBD1. The CDR3 runs 15 residues. The germline gives CDR1 ENHRY, CDR2 SYGVKD. In DNA, the CDR3 is TGTGCCAGCAGTGAGCCGGGGACAGTGAACACTGAAGCTTTCTTT. This sequence encodes CASSEPGTVNTEAFF.

The chain couples TRBV29-1 to TRBJ1-4, with D possibly matching TRBD1 (5 bases). Germline-derived CDR1 and CDR2 are SQVTM and ANQGSEA. Trimming shortened V by 6 bases and J by 8 bases, and 13 bases separated the two germline ends. The CDR3 spans 12 residues. CDR3 sequence: CSVDGGEEKLFF. CDR3 coding DNA: TGCAGCGTGGATGGGGGGGAGGAAAAACTGTTTTTT.

Notes on this clonotype: The junction departs from the called germline gene at one end, perhaps through a read error. The chain couples TRBV11-2 to TRBJ1-2, with D tentatively TRBD1 (5 bases). This CDR3 has 13 amino acids. The germline gives CDR1 SGHAT, CDR2 FQNNGV. The CDR3 protein is CTSSTDSSYGYTF. The CDR3 coding sequence is TGTACCAGCAGCACAGACAGTTCCTATGGCTACACCTTC.